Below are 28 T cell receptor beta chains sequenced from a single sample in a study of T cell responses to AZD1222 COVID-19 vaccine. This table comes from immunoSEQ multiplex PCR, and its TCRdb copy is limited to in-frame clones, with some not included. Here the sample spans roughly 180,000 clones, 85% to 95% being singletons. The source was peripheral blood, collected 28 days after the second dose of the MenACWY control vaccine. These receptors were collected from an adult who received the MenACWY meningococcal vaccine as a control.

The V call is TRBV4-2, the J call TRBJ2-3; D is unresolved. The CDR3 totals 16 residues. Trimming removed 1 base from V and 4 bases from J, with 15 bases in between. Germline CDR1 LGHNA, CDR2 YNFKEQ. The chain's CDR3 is CASSQGGAEKADTQYF. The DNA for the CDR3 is TGTGCCAGCAGCCAAGGAGGTGCTGAAAAGGCAGATACGCAGTATTTT.

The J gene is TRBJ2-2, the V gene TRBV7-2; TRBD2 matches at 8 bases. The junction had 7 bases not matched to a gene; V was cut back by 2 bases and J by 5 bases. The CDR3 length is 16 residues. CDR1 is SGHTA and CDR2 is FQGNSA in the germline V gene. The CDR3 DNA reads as TGTGCCAGCAGCTTACGGGGGGGCGGGGGTACCGGGGAGCTGTTTTTT. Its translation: CASSLRGGGGTGELFF.

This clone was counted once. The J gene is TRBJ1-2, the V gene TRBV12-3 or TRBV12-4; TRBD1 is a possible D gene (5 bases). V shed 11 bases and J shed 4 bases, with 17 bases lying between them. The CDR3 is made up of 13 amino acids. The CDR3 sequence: CAASPGKGYGYTF. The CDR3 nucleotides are TGTGCCGCAAGTCCAGGGAAAGGCTATGGCTACACCTTC.

CDR3 amino acids: CASSWRTSYTF. CDR3 bases: TGTGCCAGCAGCTGGCGGACCAGCTACACCTTC. The genes are TRBV5-6 and TRBJ1-2; D gene unclear. Germline lookup yields CDR1 SGHDT and CDR2 YYEEEE. Trimming shortened V by 3 bases and J by 9 bases, and 9 bases separated the two germline ends. The length of the CDR3 is 11 residues.

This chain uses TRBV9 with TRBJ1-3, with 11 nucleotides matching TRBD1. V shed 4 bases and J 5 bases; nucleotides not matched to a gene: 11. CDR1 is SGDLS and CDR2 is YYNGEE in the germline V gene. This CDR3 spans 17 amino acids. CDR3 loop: CASSPARDRGSRNTIYF. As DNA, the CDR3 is TGTGCCAGCAGCCCAGCCCGGGACAGGGGGAGTAGAAACACCATATATTTT.

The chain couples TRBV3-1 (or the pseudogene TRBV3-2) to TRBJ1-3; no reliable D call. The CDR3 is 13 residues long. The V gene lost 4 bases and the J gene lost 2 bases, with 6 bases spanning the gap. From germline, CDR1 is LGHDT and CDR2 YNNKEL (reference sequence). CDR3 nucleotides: TGTGCCAGCAGCCTTGGAACTGGAAACACCATATATTTT. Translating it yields CASSLGTGNTIYF.

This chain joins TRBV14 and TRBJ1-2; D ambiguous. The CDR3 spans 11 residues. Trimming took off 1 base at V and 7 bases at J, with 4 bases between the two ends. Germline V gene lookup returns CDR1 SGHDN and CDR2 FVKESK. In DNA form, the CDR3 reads TGTGCCAGCAGCCAAGGCGGTGGCTACACCTTC. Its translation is CASSQGGGYTF. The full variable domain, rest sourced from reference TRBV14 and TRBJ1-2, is EAGVTQFPSHSVIEKGQTVTLRCDPISGHDNLYWYRRVMGKEIKFLLHFVKESKQDESGMPNNRFLAERTGGTYSTLKVQPAELEDSGVYFCASSQGGGYTFGSGTRLTVV.

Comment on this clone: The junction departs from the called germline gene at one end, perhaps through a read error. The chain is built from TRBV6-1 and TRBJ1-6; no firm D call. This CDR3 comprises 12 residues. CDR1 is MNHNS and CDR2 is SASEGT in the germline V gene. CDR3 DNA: TGTGCCAGCAGCGAAGGGAATTCACCCCTCCACTTT. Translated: CASSEGNSPLHF.

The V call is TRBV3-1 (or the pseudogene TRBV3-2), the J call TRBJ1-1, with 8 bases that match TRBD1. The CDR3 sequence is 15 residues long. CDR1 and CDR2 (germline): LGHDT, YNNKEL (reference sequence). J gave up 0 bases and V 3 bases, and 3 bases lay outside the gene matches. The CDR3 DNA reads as TGTGCCAGCAGCCAGCAGACAGGGGTGAACACTGAAGCTTTCTTT. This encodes CASSQQTGVNTEAFF.

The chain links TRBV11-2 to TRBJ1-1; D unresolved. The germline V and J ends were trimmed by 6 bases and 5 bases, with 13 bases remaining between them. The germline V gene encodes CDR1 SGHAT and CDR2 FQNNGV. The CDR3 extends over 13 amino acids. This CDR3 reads CASSWVGWTEAFF. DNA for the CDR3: TGTGCCAGCAGTTGGGTGGGTTGGACTGAAGCTTTCTTT.

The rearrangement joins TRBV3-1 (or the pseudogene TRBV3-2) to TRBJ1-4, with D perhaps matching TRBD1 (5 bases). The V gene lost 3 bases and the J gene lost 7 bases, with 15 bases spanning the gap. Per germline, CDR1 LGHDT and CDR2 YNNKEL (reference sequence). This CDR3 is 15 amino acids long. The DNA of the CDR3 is TGTGCCAGCAGCCACACAGGTCGGTTTCCTGAAAAACTGTTTTTT. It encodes CASSHTGRFPEKLFF.

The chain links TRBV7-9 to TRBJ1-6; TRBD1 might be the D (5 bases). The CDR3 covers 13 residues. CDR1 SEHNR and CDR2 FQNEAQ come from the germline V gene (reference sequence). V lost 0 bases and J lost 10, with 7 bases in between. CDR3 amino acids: CASSLADTSPLHF. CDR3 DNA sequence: TGTGCCAGCAGCTTAGCGGACACCTCACCCCTCCACTTT.

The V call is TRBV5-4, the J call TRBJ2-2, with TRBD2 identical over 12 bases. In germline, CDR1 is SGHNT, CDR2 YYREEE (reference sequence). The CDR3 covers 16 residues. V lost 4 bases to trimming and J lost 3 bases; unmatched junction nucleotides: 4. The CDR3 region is CASSHTSGGHTGELFF. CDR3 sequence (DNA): TGTGCCAGCAGCCATACTAGCGGGGGGCACACCGGGGAGCTGTTTTTT. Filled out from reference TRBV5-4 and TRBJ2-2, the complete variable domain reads ETGVTQSPTHLIKTRGQQVTLRCSSQSGHNTVSWYQQALGQGPQFIFQYYREEENGRGNFPPRFSGLQFPNYSSELNVNALELDDSALYLCASSHTSGGHTGELFFGEGSRLTVL.

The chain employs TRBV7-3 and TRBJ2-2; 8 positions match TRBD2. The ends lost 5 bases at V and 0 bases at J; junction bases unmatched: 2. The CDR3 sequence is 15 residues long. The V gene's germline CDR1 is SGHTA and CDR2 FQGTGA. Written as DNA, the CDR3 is TGTGCCAGCAGCCCGGGGGGGACGAACACCGGGGAGCTGTTTTTT. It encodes CASSPGGTNTGELFF.

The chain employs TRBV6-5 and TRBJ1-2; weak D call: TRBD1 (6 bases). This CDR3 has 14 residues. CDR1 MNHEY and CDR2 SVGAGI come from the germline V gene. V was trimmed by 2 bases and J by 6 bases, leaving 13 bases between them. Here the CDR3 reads CASSYLGGLNGYTF. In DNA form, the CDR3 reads TGTGCCAGCAGTTACCTGGGGGGGCTGAATGGCTACACCTTC.

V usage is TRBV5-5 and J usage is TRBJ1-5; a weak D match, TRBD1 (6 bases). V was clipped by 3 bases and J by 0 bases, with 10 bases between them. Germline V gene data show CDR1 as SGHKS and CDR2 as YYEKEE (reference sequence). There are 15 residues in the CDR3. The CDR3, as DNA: TGTGCCAGCAGCTCTGGACAGACTAGCAATCAGCCCCAGCATTTT. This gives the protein CASSSGQTSNQPQHF.

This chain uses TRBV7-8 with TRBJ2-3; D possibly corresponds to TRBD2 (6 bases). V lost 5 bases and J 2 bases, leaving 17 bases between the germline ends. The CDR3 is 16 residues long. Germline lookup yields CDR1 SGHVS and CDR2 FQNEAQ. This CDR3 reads CASSARTSLNTDTQYF. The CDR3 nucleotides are TGTGCCAGCAGCGCCCGCACTAGCCTAAACACAGATACGCAGTATTTT.

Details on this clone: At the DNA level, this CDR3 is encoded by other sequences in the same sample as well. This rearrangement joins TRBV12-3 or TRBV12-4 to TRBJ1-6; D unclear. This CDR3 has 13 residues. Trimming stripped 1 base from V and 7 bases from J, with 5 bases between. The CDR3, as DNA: TGTGCCAGCAGTTTAGGGGGAAATTCACCCCTCCACTTT. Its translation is CASSLGGNSPLHF.

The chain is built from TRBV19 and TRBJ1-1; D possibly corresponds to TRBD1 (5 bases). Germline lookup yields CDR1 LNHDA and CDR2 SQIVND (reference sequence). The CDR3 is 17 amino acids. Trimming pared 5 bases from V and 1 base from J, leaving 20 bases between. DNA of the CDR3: TGTGCCAGTAGTGTGGGGCTCACCGGACTGTGGAACACTGAAGCTTTCTTT. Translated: CASSVGLTGLWNTEAFF. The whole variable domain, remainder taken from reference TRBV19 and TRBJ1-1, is DGGITQSPKYLFRKEGQNVTLSCEQNLNHDAMYWYRQDPGQGLRLIYYSQIVNDFQKGDIAEGYSVSREKKESFPLTVTSAQKNPTAFYLCASSVGLTGLWNTEAFFGQGTRLTVV.

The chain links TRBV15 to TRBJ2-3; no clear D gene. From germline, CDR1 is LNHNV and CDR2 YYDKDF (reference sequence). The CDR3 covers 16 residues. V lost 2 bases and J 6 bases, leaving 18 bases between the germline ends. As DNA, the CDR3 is TGTGCCACCAGCAGATCAAGGGCCTTCGAGTGGGATACGCAGTATTTT. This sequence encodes CATSRSRAFEWDTQYF.

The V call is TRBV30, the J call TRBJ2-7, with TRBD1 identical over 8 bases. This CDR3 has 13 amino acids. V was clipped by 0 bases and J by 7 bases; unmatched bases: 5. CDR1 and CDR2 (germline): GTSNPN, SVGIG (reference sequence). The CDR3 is CAWSVQGDREQYF. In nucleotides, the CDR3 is TGTGCCTGGAGTGTACAGGGGGATCGGGAGCAGTACTTC.

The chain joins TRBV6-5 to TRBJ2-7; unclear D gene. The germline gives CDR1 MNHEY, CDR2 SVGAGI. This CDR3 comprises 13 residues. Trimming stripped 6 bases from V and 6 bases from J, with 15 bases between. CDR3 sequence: CASRTSAGSEQYF. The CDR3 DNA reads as TGTGCCAGCAGAACATCGGCAGGTAGCGAGCAGTACTTC.

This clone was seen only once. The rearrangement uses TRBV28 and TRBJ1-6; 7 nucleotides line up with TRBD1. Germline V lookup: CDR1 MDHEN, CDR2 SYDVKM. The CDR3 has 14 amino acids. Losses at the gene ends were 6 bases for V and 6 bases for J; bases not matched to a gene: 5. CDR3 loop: CASSQGTVNSPLHF. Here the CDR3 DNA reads TGTGCCAGCAGCCAAGGGACAGTTAATTCACCCCTCCACTTT.

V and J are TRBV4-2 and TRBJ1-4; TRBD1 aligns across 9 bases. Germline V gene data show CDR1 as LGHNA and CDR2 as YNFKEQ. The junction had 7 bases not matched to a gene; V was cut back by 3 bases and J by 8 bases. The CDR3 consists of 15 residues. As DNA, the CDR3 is TGTGCCAGCAGCCATCCCGGGACAGGGAACGAAAAACTGTTTTTT. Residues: CASSHPGTGNEKLFF.

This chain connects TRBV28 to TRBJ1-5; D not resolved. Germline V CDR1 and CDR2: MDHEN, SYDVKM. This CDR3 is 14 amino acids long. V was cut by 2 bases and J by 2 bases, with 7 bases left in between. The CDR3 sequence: CASSLMSRNQPQHF. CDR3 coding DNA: TGTGCCAGCAGTTTAATGTCTCGCAATCAGCCCCAGCATTTT.

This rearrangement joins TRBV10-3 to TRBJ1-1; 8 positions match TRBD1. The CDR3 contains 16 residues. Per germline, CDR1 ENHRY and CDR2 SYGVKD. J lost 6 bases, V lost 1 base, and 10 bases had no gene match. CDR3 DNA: TGTGCCATCAGTGAGTATGAAACAGGGGGAGGGTCTGAAGCTTTCTTT. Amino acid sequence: CAISEYETGGGSEAFF.

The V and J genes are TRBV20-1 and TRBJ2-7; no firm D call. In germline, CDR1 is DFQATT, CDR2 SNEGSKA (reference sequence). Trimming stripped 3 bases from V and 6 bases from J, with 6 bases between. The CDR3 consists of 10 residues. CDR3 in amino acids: CSASLSEQYF. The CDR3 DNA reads TGCAGTGCTAGCTTAAGCGAGCAGTACTTC.

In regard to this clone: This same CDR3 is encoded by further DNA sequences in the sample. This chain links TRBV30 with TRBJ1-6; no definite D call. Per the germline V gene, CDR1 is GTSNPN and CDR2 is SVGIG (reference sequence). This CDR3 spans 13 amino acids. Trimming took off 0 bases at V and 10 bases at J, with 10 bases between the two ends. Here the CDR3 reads CAWSVPGGSPLHF. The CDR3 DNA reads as TGTGCCTGGAGTGTACCCGGTGGGTCACCCCTCCACTTT. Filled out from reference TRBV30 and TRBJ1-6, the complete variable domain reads SQTIHQWPATLVQPVGSPLSLECTVEGTSNPNLYWYRQAAGRGLQLLFYSVGIGQISSEVPQNLSASRPQDRQFILSSKKLLLSDSGFYLCAWSVPGGSPLHFGNGTRLTVT.